A single sample gave rise to the 11 T cell receptor beta chains below, sequenced in a study of vaccination and CD4 T cells after COVID-19. What these receptors recognize is not known. The Oncomine TCR Beta short-read assay generated sequence data from the DNA of cultured CD4+ T cells. One entry per CDR3 protein, called by TCRdb with MiXCR from the PCR reads. The sample has roughly 16,000 distinct CDR3 sequences, approximately 50% seen once. Stated treatment: approximately 9-day PBMC culture with coronavirus spike peptide pools or control peptides (ViraFEST assay). Sequencing was performed on CD4+ T cells from blood, cultured in vitro, taken before SARS-CoV-2 vaccination. The source of these receptors is a human donor who had recovered from COVID-19.

This clonotype was detected once. The rearrangement joins TRBV7-2 to TRBJ1-2; 9 positions agree with TRBD1. Germline-derived CDR1 and CDR2 are SGHTA and FQGNSA. The V segment lost 2 bases and the J segment 7 bases; nucleotides outside the gene matches: 8. The CDR3 covers 15 residues. The CDR3 reads CASSLLGQGIFGYTF. The CDR3 nucleotides are TGTGCCAGCAGCTTACTGGGACAGGGTATTTTTGGCTACACCTTC.

About this clonotype: Germline and junction disagree at one end, which may indicate a read error. This chain connects TRBV11-3 to TRBJ1-2, with 7 bases matching TRBD1. This CDR3 has 13 residues. Germline V lookup: CDR1 SGHNT, CDR2 YENEEA. This CDR3 reads CASSSQEAGQANF. CDR3 nucleotide sequence: TGTGCCAGCAGCTCTCAAGAGGCAGGACAGGCTAACTTC.

The sample holds a few counts of this clonotype. The chain uses TRBV19 and TRBJ1-5; D might be TRBD1 (5 bases). The CDR3 is 19 amino acids. Deletions cut 3 bases from V and 0 bases from J, with 21 bases between. Per the germline V gene, CDR1 is LNHDA and CDR2 is SQIVND (reference sequence). This chain's CDR3 is CASSIPTNRDYISNQPQHF. The CDR3 DNA reads as TGTGCCAGTAGTATTCCCACAAACCGGGACTACATTAGCAATCAGCCCCAGCATTTT.

The chain uses TRBV12-3 or TRBV12-4 and TRBJ2-5, with 8 positions matching TRBD1. This CDR3 is 13 amino acids long. J gave up 5 bases and V 2 bases, and 1 base lay outside the gene matches. For the CDR3, the DNA is TGTGCCAGCAGTTTAAGGGACAGGGAGACCCAGTACTTC. This translates into CASSLRDRETQYF.

In its sample, this clonotype was seen a few times. The rearrangement joins TRBV7-8 to TRBJ1-6; 10 bases map to TRBD1. The CDR3 extends over 15 amino acids. Trimming at V came to 4 bases and at J to 11 bases, leaving 8 bases not matched to a gene. Germline-derived CDR1 and CDR2 are SGHVS and FQNEAQ. The CDR3 sequence is CASSYSGTGEAPLHF. The CDR3 DNA follows: TGTGCCAGCAGCTACTCGGGGACAGGGGAGGCACCCCTCCACTTT.

The rearrangement uses TRBV20-1 and TRBJ1-1; D uncertain. V was cut by 3 bases and J by 2 bases, with 13 bases left in between. From germline, CDR1 is DFQATT and CDR2 SNEGSKA (reference sequence). The CDR3 contains 14 residues. Written as DNA, the CDR3 is TGCAGTGCTAGTATCCTTACGGGCAACACTGAAGCTTTCTTT. Protein sequence: CSASILTGNTEAFF.

The rearrangement uses TRBV19 and TRBJ2-2; D is unclear. The CDR3 is 13 residues long. CDR1 and CDR2 (germline): LNHDA, SQIVND (reference sequence). Trimming pared 4 bases from V and 1 base from J, leaving 4 bases between. This CDR3 is CASSRVNTGELFF. The CDR3, as DNA: TGTGCCAGTAGTAGGGTGAACACCGGGGAGCTGTTTTTT.

This chain connects TRBV19 to TRBJ1-1, with D possibly matching TRBD1 (6 bases). The CDR3 covers 13 residues. V was cut by 3 bases and J by 5 bases, with 10 bases left in between. From germline, CDR1 is LNHDA and CDR2 SQIVND (reference sequence). The CDR3 is CASSIDRRTEAFF. The CDR3, as DNA: TGTGCCAGTAGTATCGACAGGCGTACTGAAGCTTTCTTT. Using reference TRBV19 and TRBJ1-1 for the parts outside the CDR3, the full variable domain is DGGITQSPKYLFRKEGQNVTLSCEQNLNHDAMYWYRQDPGQGLRLIYYSQIVNDFQKGDIAEGYSVSREKKESFPLTVTSAQKNPTAFYLCASSIDRRTEAFFGQGTRLTVV.

This clonotype is medium-sized by share. V usage is TRBV7-2 and J usage is TRBJ2-2; TRBD2 agrees at 7 bases. V lost 1 base and J lost 2; bases outside the gene matches: 7. Germline CDR1 and CDR2: SGHTA and FQGNSA. The CDR3 spans 17 residues. This CDR3 reads CASSLVGGGRNTGELFF. In DNA, the CDR3 is TGTGCCAGCAGCTTAGTGGGGGGAGGGCGCAACACCGGGGAGCTGTTTTTT.

V gene TRBV11-2 combines with J gene TRBJ1-2, with D unclear. Trimming took 1 base from V and 0 from J, leaving 9 bases between them. The V gene's germline CDR1 is SGHAT and CDR2 FQNNGV. CDR3 length: 15 amino acids. Here the CDR3 reads CASSLVGKSNYGYTF. CDR3 nucleotides: TGTGCCAGCAGCTTAGTGGGGAAATCTAACTATGGCTACACCTTC.

Here the CDR3 DNA reads TGTGCCAGCAGCTTAAGTCCAGGGCGCCGGTCGGGCACTGAAGCTTTCTTT. As protein: CASSLSPGRRSGTEAFF. V gene TRBV7-2 combines with J gene TRBJ1-1; a possible D gene is TRBD1 (5 bases). Deletions cut 2 bases from V and 4 bases from J, with 20 bases between. This CDR3 contains 17 residues. Germline V gene sequence: CDR1 SGHTA, CDR2 FQGNSA.